This note documents a single T cell receptor beta chain sequence. This sample is part of a study of blood T cell repertoires in COVID-19. Study background: Specimens from acute and convalescent COVID-19 originated in the United States, Italy and Spain. Sample material is recorded as cDNA or gDNA derived from T cells, B-cell-depleted T cells, or PBMCs.

In the original workflow: Amplification with reference gene primers provided the estimates of nucleated cell counts. Sequencing used immunoSEQ multiplex PCR; TCRdb keeps in-frame clones, though not all of them. D and trimming come from the DNA, and the V and J calls and clone size come from that table. The sample includes around 80,000 clones, roughly 76% of them seen just once. The germline V gene encodes CDR1 LGHNA and CDR2 YSLEER. The CDR3 is made up of 13 amino acids. Sequenced input: peripheral blood. This chain joins TRBV4-3 and TRBJ2-7, with D perhaps matching TRBD1 (5 bases). The clonotype originates from a woman of 80 years or more with active or convalescent COVID-19. The CDR3 nucleotides read TGCGCAGGTTCCACAGGCAGGTCCTACGAGCAGTACTTC. This translates into CAGSTGRSYEQYF.